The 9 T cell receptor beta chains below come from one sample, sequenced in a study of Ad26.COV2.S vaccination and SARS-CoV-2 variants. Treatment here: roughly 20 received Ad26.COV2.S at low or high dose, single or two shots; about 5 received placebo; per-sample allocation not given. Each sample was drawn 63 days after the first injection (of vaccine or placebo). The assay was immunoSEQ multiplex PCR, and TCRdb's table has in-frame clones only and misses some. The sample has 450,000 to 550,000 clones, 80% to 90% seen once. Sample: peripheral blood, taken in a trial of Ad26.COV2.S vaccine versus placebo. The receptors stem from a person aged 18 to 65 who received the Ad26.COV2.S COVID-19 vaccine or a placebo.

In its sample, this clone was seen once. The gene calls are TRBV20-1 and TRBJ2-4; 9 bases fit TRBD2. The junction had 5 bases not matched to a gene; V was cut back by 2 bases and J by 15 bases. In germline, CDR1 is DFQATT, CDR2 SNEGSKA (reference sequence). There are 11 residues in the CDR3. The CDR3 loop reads CSARLAGVVYF. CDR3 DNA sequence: TGCAGTGCTAGATTAGCGGGAGTGGTGTACTTC.

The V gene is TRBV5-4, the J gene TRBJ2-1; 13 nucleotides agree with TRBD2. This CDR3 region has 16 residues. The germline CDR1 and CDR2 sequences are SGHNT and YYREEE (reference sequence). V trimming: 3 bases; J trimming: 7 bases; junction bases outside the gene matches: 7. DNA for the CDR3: TGTGCCAGCAGCTACCGACTAGCGGGAGGTAGGAATGAGCAGTTCTTC. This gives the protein CASSYRLAGGRNEQFF.

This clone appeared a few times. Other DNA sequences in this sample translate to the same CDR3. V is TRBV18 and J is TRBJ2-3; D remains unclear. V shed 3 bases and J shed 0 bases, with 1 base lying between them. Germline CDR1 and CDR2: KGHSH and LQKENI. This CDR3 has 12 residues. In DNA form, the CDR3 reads TGTGCCAGCTCACCGAGCACAGATACGCAGTATTTT. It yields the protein CASSPSTDTQYF.

The CDR3 here is CASSLLQGALETQYF. The CDR3 DNA sequence: TGTGCCAGCAGCTTATTACAGGGGGCGTTAGAGACCCAGTACTTC. The chain combines TRBV5-6 with TRBJ2-5; 9 bases match TRBD1. The J segment lost 4 bases and the V segment lost 2 bases, leaving 6 bases of the junction unmatched. In germline, CDR1 is SGHDT, CDR2 YYEEEE. The CDR3 is made up of 15 amino acids.

This CDR3 reads CASSQEGLAGRIRYNEQFF. For the CDR3, the DNA is TGTGCCAGCAGCCAAGAGGGACTAGCGGGAAGGATTCGTTACAATGAGCAGTTCTTC. This chain connects TRBV14 to TRBJ2-1; 13 bases are a match to TRBD2. V gave up 0 bases and J gave up 4 bases; unmatched junction bases: 9. This CDR3 comprises 19 residues. Germline CDR1 is SGHDN and CDR2 is FVKESK. Complete variable domain (other parts from reference TRBV14 and TRBJ2-1): EAGVTQFPSHSVIEKGQTVTLRCDPISGHDNLYWYRRVMGKEIKFLLHFVKESKQDESGMPNNRFLAERTGGTYSTLKVQPAELEDSGVYFCASSQEGLAGRIRYNEQFFGPGTRLTVL.

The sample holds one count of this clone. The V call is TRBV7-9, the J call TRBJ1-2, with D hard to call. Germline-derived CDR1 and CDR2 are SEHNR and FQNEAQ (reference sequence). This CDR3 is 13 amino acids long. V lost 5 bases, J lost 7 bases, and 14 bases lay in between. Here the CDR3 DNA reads TGTGCCAGCAGCCCCATCCATGAGGGTGGCTACACCTTC. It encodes CASSPIHEGGYTF. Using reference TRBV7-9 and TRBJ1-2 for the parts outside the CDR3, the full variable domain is DTGVSQNPRHKITKRGQNVTFRCDPISEHNRLYWYRQTLGQGPEFLTYFQNEAQLEKSRLLSDRFSAERPKGSFSTLEIQRTEQGDSAMYLCASSPIHEGGYTFGSGTRLTVV.

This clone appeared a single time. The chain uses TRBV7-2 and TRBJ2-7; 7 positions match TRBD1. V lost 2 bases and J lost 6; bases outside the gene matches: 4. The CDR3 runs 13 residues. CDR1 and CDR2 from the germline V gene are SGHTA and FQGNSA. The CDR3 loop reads CASSLLGGGEQYF. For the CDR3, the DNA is TGTGCCAGCAGCTTACTAGGGGGCGGCGAGCAGTACTTC.

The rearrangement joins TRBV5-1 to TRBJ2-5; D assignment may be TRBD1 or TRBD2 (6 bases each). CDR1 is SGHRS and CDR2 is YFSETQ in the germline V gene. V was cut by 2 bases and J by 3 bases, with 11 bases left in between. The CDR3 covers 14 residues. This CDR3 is CASSFRGREETQYF. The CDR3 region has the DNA TGCGCCAGCAGCTTCCGGGGGCGAGAAGAGACCCAGTACTTC.

The CDR3 reads CASSRGGSTGELFF. CDR3 DNA sequence: TGTGCCAGCAGCCGCGGGGGGTCCACCGGGGAGCTGTTTTTT. The gene calls are TRBV11-1 and TRBJ2-2; the match to TRBD2 covers 8 bases. This CDR3 spans 14 amino acids. After removal of 5 bases from V and 4 bases from J, the junction contained 3 bases not matched to a gene. Germline V gene data show CDR1 as SGHAT and CDR2 as FQDESV (reference sequence).